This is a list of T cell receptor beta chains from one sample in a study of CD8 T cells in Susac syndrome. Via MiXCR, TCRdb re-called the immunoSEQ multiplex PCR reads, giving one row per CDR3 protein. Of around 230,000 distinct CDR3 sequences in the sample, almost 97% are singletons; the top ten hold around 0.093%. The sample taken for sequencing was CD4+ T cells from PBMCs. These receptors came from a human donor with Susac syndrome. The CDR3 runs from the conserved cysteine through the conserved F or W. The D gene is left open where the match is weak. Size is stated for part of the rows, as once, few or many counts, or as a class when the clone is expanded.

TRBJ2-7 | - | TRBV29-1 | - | CSVYPGGASSYEQYF | TGCAGCGTGTATCCCGGGGGAGCGAGCTCCTACGAGCAGTACTTC
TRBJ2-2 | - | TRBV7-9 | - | CASSRVLGSTGELFF | TGTGCCAGCAGCCGAGTTTTAGGGAGCACCGGGGAGCTGTTTTTT
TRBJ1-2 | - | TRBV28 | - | CASSSLPLGGSNYGYTF | TGTGCCAGCAGTTCCCTACCTCTTGGAGGATCTAACTATGGCTACACCTTC
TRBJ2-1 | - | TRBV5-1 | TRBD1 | CASSPGDRGLDNEQFF | TGCGCCAGCAGCCCGGGGGACAGGGGGTTGGACAATGAGCAGTTCTTC
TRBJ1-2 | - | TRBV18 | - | CASSPPPTGISGYTF | TGTGCCAGCTCACCACCACCGACGGGTATATCGGGCTACACCTTC
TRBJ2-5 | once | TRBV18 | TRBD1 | CASSSTRQGAWETQYF | TGTGCCAGCTCATCAACAAGACAGGGGGCATGGGAGACCCAGTACTTC
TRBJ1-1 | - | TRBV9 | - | CASSPPRFSEAFF | TGTGCCAGCAGCCCCCCTCGATTCTCTGAAGCTTTCTTT
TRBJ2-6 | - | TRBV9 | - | CASSYTGSGANVLTF | TGTGCCAGCAGCTATACAGGGTCGGGGGCCAACGTCCTGACTTTC
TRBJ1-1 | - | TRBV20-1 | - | CSAGGEPVVEAFF | TGCAGTGCTGGTGGTGAACCGGTGGTTGAAGCTTTCTTT
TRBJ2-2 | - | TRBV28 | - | CASSLVEPWSGELFF | TGTGCCAGCAGTTTAGTTGAGCCCTGGTCCGGGGAGCTGTTTTTT
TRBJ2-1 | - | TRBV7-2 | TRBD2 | CASSLAAGVSYNEQFF | TGTGCCAGCAGCCTGGCGGCGGGAGTATCCTACAATGAGCAGTTCTTC
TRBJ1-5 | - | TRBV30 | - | CAWSVAGRNQPQHF | TGTGCCTGGAGTGTGGCAGGGAGGAATCAGCCCCAGCATTTT
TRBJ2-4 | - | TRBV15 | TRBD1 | CATSTRTGLHIQYF | TGTGCCACCAGCACCAGGACAGGGCTACACATTCAGTACTTC
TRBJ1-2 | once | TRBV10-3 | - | CAISESWIPRGYTF | TGTGCCATCAGTGAGTCGTGGATCCCGAGGGGCTACACCTTC
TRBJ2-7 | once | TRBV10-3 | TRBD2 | CAISGRLADSYEQYF | TGTGCCATCAGTGGGCGACTAGCGGACTCCTACGAGCAGTACTTC
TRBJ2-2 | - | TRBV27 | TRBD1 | CASSSHAQGAWDTGELFF | TGTGCCAGCAGTTCGCACGCGCAGGGGGCGTGGGACACCGGGGAGCTGTTTTTT
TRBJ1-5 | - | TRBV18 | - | CASSPDPGQPQHF | TGTGCCAGCTCACCAGACCCGGGTCAGCCCCAGCATTTT
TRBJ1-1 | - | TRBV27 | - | CASSFGENTEAFF | TGTGCCAGCAGTTTCGGGGAGAACACTGAAGCTTTCTTT
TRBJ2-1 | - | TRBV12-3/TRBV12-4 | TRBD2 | CASSFRAGYNEQFF | TGTGCCAGCAGTTTTCGAGCGGGGTACAATGAGCAGTTCTTC
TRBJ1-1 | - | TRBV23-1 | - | CASSQSVAGRYTEAFF | TGCGCCAGCAGTCAATCAGTCGCCGGACGGTACACTGAAGCTTTCTTT
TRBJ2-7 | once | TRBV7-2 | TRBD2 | CASSPRSGRTYEQYF | TGTGCCAGCAGCCCCCGCAGCGGGAGAACCTACGAGCAGTACTTC
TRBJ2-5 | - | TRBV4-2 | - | CASSQDGRPGETQYF | TGTGCCAGCAGCCAAGATGGGCGTCCAGGGGAGACCCAGTACTTC
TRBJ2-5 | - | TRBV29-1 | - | CSGAPRYQETQYF | TGCAGCGGAGCCCCCCGGTACCAAGAGACCCAGTACTTC
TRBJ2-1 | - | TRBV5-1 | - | CASSGARYNEQFF | TGCGCCAGCAGCGGGGCTAGATACAATGAGCAGTTCTTC
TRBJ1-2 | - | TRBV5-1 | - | CASSWGTAAYGYTF | TGCGCCAGCAGCTGGGGTACAGCGGCATATGGCTACACCTTC
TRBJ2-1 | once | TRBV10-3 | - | CAISGDQDNEQFF | TGTGCCATCAGTGGGGACCAGGATAATGAGCAGTTCTTC
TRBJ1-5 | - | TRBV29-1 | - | CSALDSGQPQHF | TGCAGCGCCCTGGATAGTGGTCAGCCCCAGCATTTT
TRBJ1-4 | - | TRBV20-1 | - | CSARDRMGEIEKLFF | TGCAGTGCTAGAGATCGGATGGGGGAGATTGAAAAACTGTTTTTT
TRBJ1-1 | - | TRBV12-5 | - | CASGLGGRVNEAFF | TGTGCTAGTGGTTTGGGGGGCAGGGTCAATGAAGCTTTCTTT
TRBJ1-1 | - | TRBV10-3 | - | CAISEPGHTEAFF | TGTGCCATCAGTGAACCGGGACACACTGAAGCTTTCTTT
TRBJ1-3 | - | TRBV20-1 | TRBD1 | CSARATGVDTIYF | TGCAGTGCTAGAGCGACAGGGGTGGACACCATATATTTT
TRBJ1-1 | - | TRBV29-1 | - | CSVDLGKNTEAFF | TGCAGCGTTGATCTAGGCAAGAACACTGAAGCTTTCTTT
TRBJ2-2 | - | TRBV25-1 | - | CASSGGRGSNTGELFF | TGTGCCAGCAGTGGAGGGAGGGGGAGTAACACCGGGGAGCTGTTTTTT
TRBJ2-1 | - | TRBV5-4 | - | CVTGRDHNEQFF | TGTGTCACGGGGCGGGACCACAATGAGCAGTTCTTC
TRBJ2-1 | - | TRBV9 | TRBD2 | CASSAGTSVPHEQFF | TGTGCCAGCAGCGCTGGGACTAGTGTACCCCATGAGCAGTTCTTC
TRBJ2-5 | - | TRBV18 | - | CASSRSWAAQETQYF | TGTGCCAGCTCACGTTCTTGGGCTGCCCAAGAGACCCAGTACTTC